This T cell receptor (beta chain) was sequenced in a study of cytomegalovirus exposure and HLA in healthy donors. General observations from the study: Among TCR beta chains, those listed as cytomegalovirus-associated numbered fewer than 200. In an earlier analysis, most TCR beta V segments were productive about 87% or about 30% of the time.

This clone has only a few counts. No antigen is known for it. Other DNA sequences of this sample code for an identical CDR3. The CDR3 length is 12 residues. V lost 3 bases, J lost 8 bases, and 1 base stayed unmatched. Germline V gene sequence: CDR1 SEHNR, CDR2 FQNEAQ (reference sequence). Amplification used 60 Vbeta primers and 13 Jbeta primers. Measured with immunoSEQ multiplex PCR; TCRdb has only the in-frame clones, and not every one. This sample has about 120,000 clones, with around 69% found just once. The chain employs TRBV7-9 and TRBJ1-2; 9 bases map to TRBD1. The sample was PBMCs. The TCR originated in a woman in her forties in good health and CMV-seropositive. The CDR3 reads CASSLGQGGYTF. CDR3 coding DNA: TGTGCCAGCAGCTTGGGACAGGGAGGCTACACCTTC.